These T cell receptor beta chains were read from a single sample in a study of blood T cells in healthy people across ages. TCRdb re-analysed the 5' RACE reads in MiXCR, keeping a single row per CDR3 protein. This table holds around 1.5 million distinct CDR3 sequences, about 31% found once. What was sequenced was blood. The receptors were gathered from a woman in her twenties or thirties in good health. Both conserved end residues are part of each CDR3. Fields, in order: D gene, clone size, J gene, V gene, CDR3 DNA, CDR3 protein. D genes are given only for firm matches. Size tells how often a clone was seen (once, few, many) or the class of an expanded clone, and some rows leave it out.

TRBD1,many,TRBJ2-5,TRBV5-1,TGTGCCAGCAGTTTGGACAGGGGGCAGGAGACCCAGTACTTC,CASSLDRGQETQYF
TRBD1,.,TRBJ1-6,TRBV9,TGTGCCAGCAGCGTAGCCGACAGGGCACCCCTCCACTTT,CASSVADRAPLHF
.,.,TRBJ1-2,TRBV20-1,TGCAGTGCTAGGGTCCACTATGGCTACACCTTC,CSARVHYGYTF
.,few,TRBJ2-1,TRBV3-1,TGTGCCAGCAGCCAACAGTACCTCTCCTACAATGAGCAGTTCTTC,CASSQQYLSYNEQFF
.,.,TRBJ2-5,TRBV7-3,TGTGCCAGCAGTCCTGCGGGATCCCGACAAGAGACCCAGTACTTC,CASSPAGSRQETQYF
.,few,TRBJ2-7,TRBV2,TGTGCCAGCAGTGAAGTCGGTCTCAACAATGAGCAGTACTTC,CASSEVGLNNEQYF
TRBD2,many,TRBJ2-7,TRBV18,TGTGCCAGCTCATTCGGACTAGCGGGAGATTACGAGCAGTACTTC,CASSFGLAGDYEQYF
.,.,TRBJ1-1,TRBV20-1,TGCAGTGCTCTTCGGCCAGCTATCAACACTGAAGCTTTCTTT,CSALRPAINTEAFF
.,.,TRBJ1-1,TRBV27,TGTGCCAGCAGGGGGGTGGGGGACGGAGACACTGAAGCTTTCTTT,CASRGVGDGDTEAFF
TRBD2,.,TRBJ2-7,TRBV7-8,TGTGCCAGCAGTAGGGACTACGGTTACGAGCAGTACTTC,CASSRDYGYEQYF
TRBD2,many,TRBJ2-3,TRBV10-3,TGTGCCATCAGTAACTCCGGGACTAGCGTGATCACAGATACGCAGTATTTT,CAISNSGTSVITDTQYF
TRBD2,.,TRBJ2-1,TRBV4-1,TGCGCCAGCAGCCACCCGGGACTAGCGGCGCTTTTTGATATCGGTGAGCAGTTCTTC,CASSHPGLAALFDIGEQFF
.,.,TRBJ2-2,TRBV7-2,TGTGCCAGCAGCTTAGCCCTTGGAGCTACCGGGGAGCTGTTTTTT,CASSLALGATGELFF
.,few,TRBJ2-7,TRBV11-2,TGTGCCAGCAGCTTATCACTGATCGAGTACGAGCAGTACTTC,CASSLSLIEYEQYF
.,many,TRBJ2-1,TRBV4-1,TGCGCCAGCAGCCAAGCCTGGGGGGCAAATGAGCAGTTCTTC,CASSQAWGANEQFF
.,.,TRBJ2-7,TRBV20-1,TGCAGTGCCCAGGACAGTTTCGGGACCTACGAGCAGTACTTC,CSAQDSFGTYEQYF
.,.,TRBJ1-2,TRBV5-1,TGCGCCAGCAGCGAAGGACAGACTATGTATGGCTACACCTTC,CASSEGQTMYGYTF
.,many,TRBJ2-1,TRBV6-6,TGTGCCAGCAACGGCAGGGCTATTTCCAATGAGCAGTTCTTC,CASNGRAISNEQFF
TRBD1,few,TRBJ2-1,TRBV20-1,TGCAGTGCTACCCCCGGGACAGGGAACTACTACAATGAGCAGTTCTTC,CSATPGTGNYYNEQFF
.,.,TRBJ1-6,TRBV20-1,TGCAGTGCTGGTGACAGAGCCTATTCACCCCTCCACTTT,CSAGDRAYSPLHF
.,.,TRBJ1-5,TRBV19,TGTGCCAGTAGTATAGCCGGGCAGGGTTTCAATCAGCCCCAGCATTTT,CASSIAGQGFNQPQHF
TRBD1,.,TRBJ2-7,TRBV27,TGTGCCAGGACAGGGACCTCCTACGAGCAGTACTTC,CARTGTSYEQYF
.,.,TRBJ1-1,TRBV28,TGTGCCAGCCGTGAGGCAGGTGATCAAGCTTTCTTT,CASREAGDQAFF
.,.,TRBJ1-6,TRBV13,TGTGCCAGCAGCTTAGTTCGGGGGAAAGTTGGTAATTCACCCCTCCACTTT,CASSLVRGKVGNSPLHF
TRBD1,.,TRBJ2-1,TRBV14,TGTGCCAGCAGCCAGGGACAGGGGGGTATCTATGAGCAGTTCTTC,CASSQGQGGIYEQFF
.,few,TRBJ1-2,TRBV6-6,TGTGCCAGCAGTTACTCGAAGGGATCCGGCTATGGCTACACCTTC,CASSYSKGSGYGYTF
.,.,TRBJ2-7,TRBV4-1,TGCGCCAGCAGCCAAGAGCTCCAGGCCCCCTACGAGCAGTACTTC,CASSQELQAPYEQYF
.,few,TRBJ2-3,TRBV4-1,TGCGCCAGCAGCCAAGATCAGGGCCATCCCACAGATACGCAGTATTTT,CASSQDQGHPTDTQYF
.,few,TRBJ2-5,TRBV5-1,TGCGCCAGCAGCTTACGGGTCTCGGAGCAGACCCAGTACTTC,CASSLRVSEQTQYF
TRBD1,few,TRBJ2-5,TRBV11-1,TGTGCCAGCAGCCACCGGGACAGATCCGGTGAGACCCAGTACTTC,CASSHRDRSGETQYF
.,.,TRBJ2-5,TRBV6-5,TGTGCCAGCAGTCAAGGGCCCGCCAGAGAGACCCAGTACTTC,CASSQGPARETQYF
.,few,TRBJ2-3,TRBV20-1,TGCAGTGCTAGACCCCAGACTAGCACAGATACGCAGTATTTT,CSARPQTSTDTQYF
TRBD2,.,TRBJ2-7,TRBV12-3/TRBV12-4,TGTGCCAGCAGGGGCGGACTAGCGGGGGGTGTTTACGAGCAGTACTTC,CASRGGLAGGVYEQYF
.,few,TRBJ2-3,TRBV15,TGTGCCACCGGCAGAGATGGAGGTACGCAGTATTTT,CATGRDGGTQYF
.,.,TRBJ1-6,TRBV10-3,TGTGCCGCCAAGGGGGAGAGCTCCTATAATTCACCCCTCCACTTT,CAAKGESSYNSPLHF
TRBD2,.,TRBJ2-1,TRBV9,TGTGCCAGCAGCGTAGATGTCGGGACTAGCGCGTACAATGAGCAGTTCTTC,CASSVDVGTSAYNEQFF
TRBD1,.,TRBJ1-2,TRBV27,TGTGCCAGCAGGGACAGGGATGCGGACTATGGCTACACCTTC,CASRDRDADYGYTF